This T cell receptor beta chain was recovered during a study of cytomegalovirus exposure and HLA in healthy donors. Study as a whole: Researchers previously reported finding fewer than 140 million unique TCR beta sequences from about 179 million T cells. Membership in the Caucasian-associated ancestry cluster was found for around four fifths of approximately 400 genotyped donors.

With 60 Vbeta and 13 Jbeta primers, the PCR was carried out. Clones were sequenced by immunoSEQ multiplex PCR, and TCRdb holds only the in-frame ones, with some missing. The sample lists approximately 97,000 clones, approximately 87% occurring once. In regard to this clone: The target antigen is unknown.

Regarding donors, all were healthy bone marrow donors. Regarding the study as a whole: An apparent linkage of common viral pathogens to several of the most significant clusters emerged in a later analysis.

Germline CDR1 and CDR2: MGHRA and YSYEKL. The J segment lost 2 bases and the V segment lost 3 bases, leaving 5 bases of the junction unmatched. The CDR3 length is 16 residues. This receptor was obtained from a man in his forties in good health and CMV-seronegative. The chain uses TRBV4-1 and TRBJ2-3; 10 positions match TRBD2. The sequencing input was PBMCs. The CDR3 bases are TGCGCCAGCAGCCAGAGAAGCGGGGGGGCCACAGATACGCAGTATTTT. Translation: CASSQRSGGATDTQYF.